This TCR beta chain was recovered during a study of Ad26.COV2.S vaccination and SARS-CoV-2 variants. Sequencing was performed with immunoSEQ multiplex PCR; in TCRdb, only in-frame clones are kept and a portion is missing. This sample carries about 350,000 clones, approximately 90% of them seen once, and the ten largest clones take around 4.5%. The CDR3 spans 15 residues. V lost 5 bases and J lost 2; bases outside the gene matches: 6. Germline assignment: CDR1 SGHVS and CDR2 FQNEAQ. Treatment in this sample: approximately 18 received Ad26.COV2.S at low or high dose, single or two shots; 5 received placebo; per-sample allocation not given. Vaccine and placebo recipients were sampled on day 63 after the first injection.

This material consisted of peripheral blood, taken in a trial of Ad26.COV2.S vaccine versus placebo. The TCR was taken from a person aged 18-60 years who received the Ad26.COV2.S COVID-19 vaccine or a placebo. The chain uses TRBV7-8 and TRBJ2-7; 10 bases align to TRBD1. CDR3 in DNA: TGTGCCAGCAGCGCGCGTGGACAGGGGGCCTACGAGCAGTACTTC. Translating it yields CASSARGQGAYEQYF.